One sample yielded the 22 T cell receptor beta chains listed below, sequenced in a study of blood T cell repertoires in COVID-19. The table came from immunoSEQ multiplex PCR; TCRdb's copy has only in-frame clones and leaves some out. The data contain 390,000 or so clones, roughly 88% of them singletons. The sequencing input was peripheral blood. Receptors were obtained from a woman aged 25 to 45 with active or convalescent COVID-19.

The rearrangement uses TRBV29-1 and TRBJ1-5; D is uncertain. Looked up from germline, CDR1 is SQVTM and CDR2 is ANQGSEA. Trimming removed 5 bases from V and 0 bases from J, with 11 bases in between. CDR3 size: 14 residues. The CDR3 is CSVLWADSNQPQHF. As DNA, the CDR3 is TGCAGCGTTCTGTGGGCAGATAGCAATCAGCCCCAGCATTTT.

This sequence joins TRBV5-1 and TRBJ1-2, with 8 positions matching TRBD1. The CDR3 sequence is 15 residues long. V was pared by 0 bases and J by 4 bases, with 5 bases of the junction left unmatched. CDR1 SGHRS and CDR2 YFSETQ come from the germline V gene. The CDR3 sequence is CASSLGGQDVYGYTF. The CDR3 DNA sequence: TGCGCCAGCAGCTTGGGGGGACAGGATGTCTATGGCTACACCTTC.

The chain employs TRBV7-9 and TRBJ2-4, with a tentative D call TRBD2 (5 bases). The germline V gene encodes CDR1 SEHNR and CDR2 FQNEAQ (reference sequence). The CDR3 length is 15 residues. Trimming took off 1 base at V and 8 bases at J, with 15 bases between the two ends. CDR3 nucleotide sequence: TGTGCCAGCAGCTTAGAGGCCCTTGGTAGCGACATTCAGTACTTC. This translates into CASSLEALGSDIQYF.

The V call is TRBV12-3 or TRBV12-4, the J call TRBJ1-2; D is uncertain. With 10 bases removed from V and 5 bases from J, the gap between germline ends came to 17 bases. This CDR3 has 13 amino acids. The DNA for the CDR3 is TGTGCCACCGGGGAGCCTGCGGGATATGGCTACACCTTC. This codes for CATGEPAGYGYTF.

With regard to this clone: Other nucleotide sequences in the sample specify the same CDR3. In DNA form, the CDR3 reads TGTGCCAGCAGTTCCGGGACAGGGGTGACTGAAGCTTTCTTT. Translating it yields CASSSGTGVTEAFF. The rearrangement links TRBV5-6 to TRBJ1-1; 10 bases agree with TRBD1. In germline, CDR1 is SGHDT, CDR2 YYEEEE. V lost 5 bases to trimming and J lost 5 bases; unmatched junction nucleotides: 6. The CDR3 extends over 14 amino acids.

This chain links TRBV7-9 with TRBJ2-1; TRBD2 matches at 9 bases. Germline V CDR1 and CDR2: SEHNR, FQNEAQ (reference sequence). CDR3 size: 15 residues. V shed 1 base, J shed 8 bases, and the junction held 6 bases outside the gene matches. The CDR3 nucleotides are TGTGCCAGCAGCTTAGGCGGGGGGGCTACAGATGAGCAGTTCTTC. Translation: CASSLGGGATDEQFF.

The chain carries TRBV19 and TRBJ1-1; the D gene is possibly TRBD1 (6 bases). The ends were cut back, 6 bases at V and 1 base at J, with 12 bases in the middle. CDR3 size: 14 residues. The germline V gene encodes CDR1 LNHDA and CDR2 SQIVND (reference sequence). The CDR3 DNA sequence: TGTGCCAGTAGGGACGGACAGACGAACACTGAAGCTTTCTTT. Protein: CASRDGQTNTEAFF. The full variable domain, completed using reference TRBV19 and TRBJ1-1, is DGGITQSPKYLFRKEGQNVTLSCEQNLNHDAMYWYRQDPGQGLRLIYYSQIVNDFQKGDIAEGYSVSREKKESFPLTVTSAQKNPTAFYLCASRDGQTNTEAFFGQGTRLTVV.

This clone was found once. V and J are TRBV30 and TRBJ2-7; D perhaps matches TRBD2 (5 bases). There are 14 residues in the CDR3. V lost 2 bases to trimming and J lost 1 base, with 12 bases between them. Germline V gene sequence: CDR1 GTSNPN, CDR2 SVGIG (reference sequence). The CDR3: CAWSLPGNSYEQYF. The CDR3 DNA sequence: TGTGCCTGGAGTCTTCCCGGGAATTCCTACGAGCAGTACTTC.

The chain carries TRBV5-4 and TRBJ2-3; possibly TRBD1 for D (5 bases). CDR3 length: 13 amino acids. Germline-derived CDR1 and CDR2 are SGHNT and YYREEE (reference sequence). The V gene lost 0 bases and the J gene lost 4 bases, with 6 bases spanning the gap. In nucleotides, the CDR3 is TGTGCCAGCAGCTTGGCAGGGCCAGATACGCAGTATTTT. Encoded protein: CASSLAGPDTQYF. Complete variable domain (other parts from reference TRBV5-4 and TRBJ2-3): ETGVTQSPTHLIKTRGQQVTLRCSSQSGHNTVSWYQQALGQGPQFIFQYYREEENGRGNFPPRFSGLQFPNYSSELNVNALELDDSALYLCASSLAGPDTQYFGPGTRLTVL.

The chain combines TRBV28 with TRBJ2-7; 9 bases agree with TRBD1. Germline-derived CDR1 and CDR2 are MDHEN and SYDVKM. Trimming at V came to 3 bases and at J to 1 base, leaving 4 bases not matched to a gene. The CDR3 sequence is 15 residues long. The CDR3 DNA reads as TGTGCCAGCAGTTTCCGGGACAGGGAATCCTACGAGCAGTACTTC. Amino acid sequence: CASSFRDRESYEQYF.

The chain joins TRBV18 to TRBJ2-7; D perhaps matches TRBD1 (6 bases). The germline CDR1 and CDR2 sequences are KGHSH and LQKENI. The CDR3 runs to 17 residues. V shed 2 bases and J shed 1 base, with 18 bases lying between them. The chain's CDR3 is CASSPVLSQGWSYEQYF. The DNA for the CDR3 is TGTGCCAGCTCACCAGTATTGTCGCAGGGGTGGTCCTACGAGCAGTACTTC.

This rearrangement joins TRBV5-1 to TRBJ2-1; 8 bases are shared with TRBD1. CDR3 length: 16 residues. With 2 bases clipped from V and 5 bases from J, the junction kept 9 bases outside the gene matches. Germline V gene sequence: CDR1 SGHRS, CDR2 YFSETQ. The CDR3 sequence is CASSLRSGGKNNEQFF. Written as DNA, the CDR3 is TGCGCCAGCAGCTTACGGTCAGGGGGCAAGAACAATGAGCAGTTCTTC. Supplemented by reference TRBV5-1 and TRBJ2-1, the full variable domain reads KAGVTQTPRYLIKTRGQQVTLSCSPISGHRSVSWYQQTPGQGLQFLFEYFSETQRNKGNFPGRFSGRQFSNSRSEMNVSTLELGDSALYLCASSLRSGGKNNEQFFGPGTRLTVL.

V and J are TRBV2 and TRBJ2-3; D not certain. The CDR3 runs 12 residues. Germline CDR1 SNHLY, CDR2 FYNNEI. The ends were cut back, 5 bases at V and 2 bases at J, with 5 bases in the middle. The CDR3 protein is CASSSVTDTQYF. The CDR3 DNA reads as TGTGCCAGCAGTTCTGTCACAGATACGCAGTATTTT.

This clone turned up a few times. The chain joins TRBV2 to TRBJ1-5; 9 bases match TRBD1. Germline V gives CDR1 SNHLY, CDR2 FYNNEI. V dropped 9 bases and J dropped 0; count of bases not matched to a gene: 6. CDR3 size: 15 residues. CDR3 DNA sequence: TGTGCCAGTTTACCGGGACAGGGTAGCAATCAGCCCCAGCATTTT. Its translation is CASLPGQGSNQPQHF. The full variable domain, rest sourced from reference TRBV2 and TRBJ1-5, is EPEVTQTPSHQVTQMGQEVILRCVPISNHLYFYWYRQILGQKVEFLVSFYNNEISEKSEIFDDQFSVERPDGSNFTLKIRSTKLEDSAMYFCASLPGQGSNQPQHFGDGTRLSIL.

In DNA form, the CDR3 reads TGTGCCATCAGTGAGTTGATGGGGGCGATCTATGGCTACACCTTC. Its translation: CAISELMGAIYGYTF. The J gene is TRBJ1-2, the V gene TRBV10-3; D is perhaps TRBD1 (6 bases). This CDR3 contains 15 residues. V was shortened by 1 base and J by 4 bases, with 13 bases between the two germline ends. Germline CDR1 ENHRY, CDR2 SYGVKD.

This clone came up a few times. The V gene is TRBV6-4, the J gene TRBJ2-1; 11 nucleotides agree with TRBD2. Looked up from germline, CDR1 is MRHNA and CDR2 is SNTAGT. The CDR3 sequence is 15 residues long. Germline trimming cut 8 bases from V and 8 bases from J; bases unmatched to any gene: 11. The CDR3 loop is CASSSSGGAVDEQFF. The CDR3, as DNA: TGTGCCAGCTCGAGTAGCGGGGGGGCCGTCGATGAGCAGTTCTTC.

The V and J genes are TRBV6-5 and TRBJ1-2; D perhaps matches TRBD1 (6 bases). V was shortened by 2 bases and J by 7 bases, with 14 bases between the two germline ends. The CDR3 length is 14 residues. From germline, CDR1 is MNHEY and CDR2 SVGAGI. The CDR3 DNA follows: TGTGCCAGCAGTTACGTACAGGGAGGGGGTGGCTACACCTTC. Its protein is CASSYVQGGGGYTF.

The genes are TRBV6-5 and TRBJ2-2; no reliable D call. CDR1 and CDR2 (germline): MNHEY, SVGAGI. Deletions cut 7 bases from V and 4 bases from J, with 10 bases between. The CDR3 totals 13 residues. CDR3 DNA: TGTGCCAGCATCAGGTCCTCCACCGGGGAGCTGTTTTTT. Its protein is CASIRSSTGELFF.

The chain employs TRBV19 and TRBJ2-1; TRBD2 agrees at 10 bases. CDR3 length: 15 amino acids. V trimming: 2 bases; J trimming: 8 bases; junction bases outside the gene matches: 6. CDR1 LNHDA and CDR2 SQIVND come from the germline V gene (reference sequence). CDR3 DNA: TGTGCCAGTAGTATACTAGCGGGAGTGGGCCATGAGCAGTTCTTC. Protein product: CASSILAGVGHEQFF.

The chain links TRBV12-3 or TRBV12-4 to TRBJ2-7; tentative D call: TRBD1 (6 bases). The CDR3 spans 13 residues. V was shortened by 3 bases and J by 3 bases, with 9 bases between the two germline ends. The CDR3 spells CASSFGTLYEQYF. The DNA of the CDR3 is TGTGCCAGCAGTTTCGGGACACTCTACGAGCAGTACTTC.

V usage is TRBV29-1 and J usage is TRBJ2-3; the D is unclear. V was trimmed by 4 bases and J by 2 bases, leaving 13 bases between them. Looked up from germline, CDR1 is SQVTM and CDR2 is ANQGSEA. The CDR3 consists of 14 residues. CDR3 loop: CSVVAFTTTDTQYF. Here the CDR3 DNA reads TGCAGCGTTGTAGCCTTCACCACCACAGATACGCAGTATTTT.

In DNA, the CDR3 is TGTGCCAGCAGCTGGCCGGGACAGCTAACAGATACGCAGTATTTT. Translated: CASSWPGQLTDTQYF. The chain carries TRBV5-6 and TRBJ2-3, with TRBD1 matching over 7 bases. Looked up from germline, CDR1 is SGHDT and CDR2 is YYEEEE. The J segment lost 3 bases and the V segment lost 3 bases, leaving 7 bases of the junction unmatched. The CDR3 spans 15 residues. Complete variable domain (other parts from reference TRBV5-6 and TRBJ2-3): DAGVTQSPTHLIKTRGQQVTLRCSPKSGHDTVSWYQQALGQGPQFIFQYYEEEERQRGNFPDRFSGHQFPNYSSELNVNALLLGDSALYLCASSWPGQLTDTQYFGPGTRLTVL.